This T cell receptor (beta chain) came from a study of blood T cell repertoires in COVID-19. The CDR3 consists of 16 residues. V gave up 4 bases and J gave up 4 bases; unmatched junction bases: 13. The repertoire was sequenced with immunoSEQ multiplex PCR; TCRdb's copy has only in-frame clones and lacks some. Of 65,000 to 80,000 clones detected, roughly 89% appear once; the ten largest clones hold roughly 2%. Sequenced sample: peripheral blood. The sequence was obtained from a man aged 25-45 years with acute or convalescent COVID-19. J is TRBJ1-2 and V is TRBV5-3; 7 positions match TRBD1. TRBV5-3 is an ORF, with its function uncertain. In DNA form, the CDR3 reads TGTGCCAGAAGCCATGATCGACAGGGTAAGGGCTATGGCTACACCTTC. It yields the protein CARSHDRQGKGYGYTF.